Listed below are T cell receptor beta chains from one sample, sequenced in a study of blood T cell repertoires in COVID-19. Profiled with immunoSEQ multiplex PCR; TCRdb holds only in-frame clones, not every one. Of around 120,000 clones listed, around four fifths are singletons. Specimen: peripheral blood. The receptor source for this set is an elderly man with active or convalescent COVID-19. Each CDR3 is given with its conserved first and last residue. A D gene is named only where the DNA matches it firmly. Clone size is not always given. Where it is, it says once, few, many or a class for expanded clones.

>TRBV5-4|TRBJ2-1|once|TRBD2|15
TGTGCCAGCAGCTTAGCGGGGGCCCTGGGGGATGAGCAGTTCTTC
CASSLAGALGDEQFF
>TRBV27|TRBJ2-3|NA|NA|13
TGTGCCAGCAGTTACGGACTTGGGGATACGCAGTATTTT
CASSYGLGDTQYF
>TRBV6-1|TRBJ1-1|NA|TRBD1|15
TGTGCCAGCAGTGAGGGACAGTACATGAACACTGAAGCTTTCTTT
CASSEGQYMNTEAFF
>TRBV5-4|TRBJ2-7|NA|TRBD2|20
TGTGCCAGCAGCTTGAGGATAGGGACTAGCGGGGTCCTGAGCTCCTACGAGCAGTACTTC
CASSLRIGTSGVLSSYEQYF
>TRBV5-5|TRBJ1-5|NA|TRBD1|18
TGTGCCAGCAGCCCGTGGACAGGGTTCTTAGATAGCAATCAGCCCCAGCATTTT
CASSPWTGFLDSNQPQHF
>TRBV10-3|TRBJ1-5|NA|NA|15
TGTGCCATCAGTGAGGGGGGCGGTAGCAATCAGCCCCAGCATTTT
CAISEGGGSNQPQHF
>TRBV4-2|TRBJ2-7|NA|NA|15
TGTGCCAGCAGCCAAACTTACAGGGGGGGCTACGAGCAGTACTTC
CASSQTYRGGYEQYF
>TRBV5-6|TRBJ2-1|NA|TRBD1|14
TGTGCCAGCAGCTTGGGGGCAGGGGGCAATGAGCAGTTCTTC
CASSLGAGGNEQFF
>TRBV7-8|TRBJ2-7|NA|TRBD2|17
TGTGCCAGCAGCTTAGGGCCCCCTGGTAGCGGGGGCTACGAGCAGTACTTC
CASSLGPPGSGGYEQYF
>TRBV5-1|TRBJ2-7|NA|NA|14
TGCGCCAGCAGCACCGGGGAGAGTAACTACGAGCAGTACTTC
CASSTGESNYEQYF
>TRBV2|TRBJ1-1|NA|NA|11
TGTGCCAGCAGTCCATTAGGGGGTGCTTTCTTT
CASSPLGGAFF
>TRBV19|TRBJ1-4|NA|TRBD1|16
TGTGCCAGTAGTACTACACCGGGACAGGGTAATGAAAAACTGTTTTTT
CASSTTPGQGNEKLFF
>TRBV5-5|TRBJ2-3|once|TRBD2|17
TGTGCCAGCCAGGGACTAGCGGGGGGGCCCGGCACAGATACGCAGTATTTT
CASQGLAGGPGTDTQYF
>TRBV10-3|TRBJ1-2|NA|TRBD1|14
TGTGCCATCAGTGCGGACAGGGGAAGTTTCGGCTACACCTTC
CAISADRGSFGYTF
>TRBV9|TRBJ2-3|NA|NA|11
TGTGCCAGCAGCAGCGGCGGTACGCAGTATTTT
CASSSGGTQYF
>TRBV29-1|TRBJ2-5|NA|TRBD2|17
TGCAGCGTTCAGGGAGCTAGCGGGGGGCTTATACAAGAGACCCAGTACTTC
CSVQGASGGLIQETQYF
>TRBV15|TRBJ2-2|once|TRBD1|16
TGTGCCACCAGCAGAGATCCGGGACAGCTCACCGGGGAGCTGTTTTTT
CATSRDPGQLTGELFF
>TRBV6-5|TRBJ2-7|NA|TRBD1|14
TGTGCCAGCGAAGTCGTCCAGGGGGCGTACGAGCAGTACTTC
CASEVVQGAYEQYF
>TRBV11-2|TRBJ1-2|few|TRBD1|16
TGTGCCAGCAGCTTAACTACAGGGGGTTCTAACTATGGCTACACCTTC
CASSLTTGGSNYGYTF
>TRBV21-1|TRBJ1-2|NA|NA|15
TGTGCCAGCAGCAAAGCTAGACAGGAGTCCTATGGCTACACCTTC
CASSKARQESYGYTF
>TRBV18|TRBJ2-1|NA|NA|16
TGTGCCAGCTCACCACCGCAGGGAAGGGCCTACAATGAGCAGTTCTTC
CASSPPQGRAYNEQFF
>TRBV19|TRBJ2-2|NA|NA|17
TGTGCCAGTAGCCGGCTTACAAGGACATCGAACACCGGGGAGCTGTTTTTT
CASSRLTRTSNTGELFF
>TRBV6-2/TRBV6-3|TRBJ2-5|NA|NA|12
TGTGCCAGCAGTTTCACAGAAGAGACCCAGTACTTC
CASSFTEETQYF
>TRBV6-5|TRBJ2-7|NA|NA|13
TGTGCCAGCTTGGACAGAACCTCCTACGAGCAGTACTTC
CASLDRTSYEQYF
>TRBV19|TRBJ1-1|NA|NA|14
TGTGCCAGTAGTGGACTGACATCGAACACTGAAGCTTTCTTT
CASSGLTSNTEAFF
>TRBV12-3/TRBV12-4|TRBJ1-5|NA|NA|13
TGTGCCAGCAGTTTTCAGGCCGCGGGGCCCCAGCATTTT
CASSFQAAGPQHF
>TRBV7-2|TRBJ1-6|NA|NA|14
TGTGCCAGCAGCTCCCCAGCGTTTAATTCACCCCTCCACTTT
CASSSPAFNSPLHF
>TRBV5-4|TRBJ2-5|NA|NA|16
TGTGCCAGCAGCTTGGATGTTAGCTCGTGGCAAGAGACCCAGTACTTC
CASSLDVSSWQETQYF
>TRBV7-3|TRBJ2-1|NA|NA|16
TGTGCCAGCAGCCGTTCAGGGGACACATCCTACAATGAGCAGTTCTTC
CASSRSGDTSYNEQFF
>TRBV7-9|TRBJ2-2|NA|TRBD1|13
TGTGCCCTTACAGGGGGTAAAACCGGGGAGCTGTTTTTT
CALTGGKTGELFF
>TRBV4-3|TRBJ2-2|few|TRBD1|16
TGCGCCAGCAGCCTCTACAGGGGGTCGAACACCGGGGAGCTGTTTTTT
CASSLYRGSNTGELFF
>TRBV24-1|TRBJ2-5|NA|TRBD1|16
TGTGCCACCAGTGATCCCGGGACAGGAAACCAAGAGACCCAGTACTTC
CATSDPGTGNQETQYF
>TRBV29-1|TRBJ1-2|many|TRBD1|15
TGCAGCGTTGAAGTCGGACAGGGGCCAAACTATGGCTACACCTTC
CSVEVGQGPNYGYTF
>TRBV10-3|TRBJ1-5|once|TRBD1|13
TGTGCCATCAGCCAGGGGGGCGGTCAGCCCCAGCATTTT
CAISQGGGQPQHF
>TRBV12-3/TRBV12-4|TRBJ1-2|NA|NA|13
TGTGCCAGCAGCCGAGACACGTACTATGGCTACACCTTC
CASSRDTYYGYTF
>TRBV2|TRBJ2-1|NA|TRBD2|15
TGTGCCAGCAGTGAGCGTCTAGCGGGGGGTTTTGAGCAGTTCTTC
CASSERLAGGFEQFF
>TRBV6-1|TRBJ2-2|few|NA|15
TGTGCCAGCAGTGAGCCTCATGGACGGGGCGGGGAGCTGTTTTTT
CASSEPHGRGGELFF
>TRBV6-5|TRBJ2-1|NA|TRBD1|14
TGTGCCAGCAGTAGGACAGGGGTCCTCAATGAGCAGTTCTTC
CASSRTGVLNEQFF
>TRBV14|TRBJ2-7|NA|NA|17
TGTGCCAGCAGCCAAGTTCGGCAGGGGCCCAGGTCCTACGAGCAGTACTTC
CASSQVRQGPRSYEQYF
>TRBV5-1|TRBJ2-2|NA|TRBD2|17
TGCGCCAGCAGCTTGGCATTAGCGGGGGTGAACACCGGGGAGCTGTTTTTT
CASSLALAGVNTGELFF
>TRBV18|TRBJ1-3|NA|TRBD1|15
TGTGCCAGCTCATGGGACAGTTCTTCTGGAAACACCATATATTTT
CASSWDSSSGNTIYF
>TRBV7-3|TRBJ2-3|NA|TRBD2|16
TGTGCCAGCAGCCCTGCCAGCGGGAGAAACACAGATACGCAGTATTTT
CASSPASGRNTDTQYF
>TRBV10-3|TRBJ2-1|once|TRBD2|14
TGTGCCATCAGTTCTAGCGGGGGGGCAACTGAGCAGTTCTTC
CAISSSGGATEQFF
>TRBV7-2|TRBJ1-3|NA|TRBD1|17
TGTGCCAGCAGCTTCTTGGTAGGGGGCGGGTCTGGAAACACCATATATTTT
CASSFLVGGGSGNTIYF
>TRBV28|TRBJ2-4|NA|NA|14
TGTGCCAGCAGTTTTGAAGGGACAACAAACATTCAGTACTTC
CASSFEGTTNIQYF
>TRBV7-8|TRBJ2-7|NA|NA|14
TGTGCCAGCAGCGGGACTGACGGGACGGGGGAGCAGTACTTC
CASSGTDGTGEQYF
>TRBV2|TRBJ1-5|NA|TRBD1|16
TGTGCCAGCAGCCCGACCGGGACAGGGAGCAATCAGCCCCAGCATTTT
CASSPTGTGSNQPQHF
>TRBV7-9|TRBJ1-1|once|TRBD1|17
TGTGCCAGCAGCCAAAAGCCCGGACAGGGGGCGTGGACTGAAGCTTTCTTT
CASSQKPGQGAWTEAFF
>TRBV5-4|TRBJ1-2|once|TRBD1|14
TGTGCCAGCAGCAAGGGACAGGGGGACTATGGCTACACCTTC
CASSKGQGDYGYTF